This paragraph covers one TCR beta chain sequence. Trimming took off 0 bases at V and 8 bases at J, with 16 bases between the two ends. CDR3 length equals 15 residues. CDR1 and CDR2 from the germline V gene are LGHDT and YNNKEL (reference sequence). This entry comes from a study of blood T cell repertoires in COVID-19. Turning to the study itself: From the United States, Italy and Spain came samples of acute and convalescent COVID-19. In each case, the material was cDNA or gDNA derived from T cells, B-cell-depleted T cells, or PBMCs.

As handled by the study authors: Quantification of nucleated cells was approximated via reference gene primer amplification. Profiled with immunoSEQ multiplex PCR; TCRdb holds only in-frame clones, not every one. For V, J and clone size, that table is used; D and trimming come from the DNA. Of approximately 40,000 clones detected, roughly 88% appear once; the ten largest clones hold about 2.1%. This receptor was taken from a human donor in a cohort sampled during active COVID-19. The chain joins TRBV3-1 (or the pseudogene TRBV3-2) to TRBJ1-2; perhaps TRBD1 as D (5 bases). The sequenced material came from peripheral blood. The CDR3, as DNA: TGTGCCAGCAGCCAAGATGGTGGGCAGGGAGGGGGCTACACCTTC. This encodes CASSQDGGQGGGYTF.